One and the same sample provided the 29 T cell receptor beta chains below, sequenced in a study of shared clonotypes between healthy human individuals. Assay used: immunoSEQ multiplex PCR; TCRdb lists only in-frame clones, some missing. The sample has about 380,000 clones, roughly 96% seen once. The sequencing input was memory CD8+ T cells sorted from blood. Stated subset: CD45RO+ cells pooled with CCR7-negative TemRA cells. These TCRs come from a man aged 30 to 45 in good health.

The chain recombines TRBV19 with TRBJ2-2, with D maybe TRBD2 (7 bases). CDR3 size: 15 residues. The V end lost 3 bases, the J end lost 4 bases, and 12 bases lay between the germline ends. CDR1 LNHDA and CDR2 SQIVND come from the germline V gene (reference sequence). The CDR3 sequence: CASSIRGAGTGELFF. DNA of the CDR3: TGTGCCAGTAGTATCCGGGGGGCAGGCACCGGGGAGCTGTTTTTT.

This clone was recorded only once. The chain uses TRBV5-6 and TRBJ2-2; either TRBD1 or TRBD2 may fit D (6 bases each). The V gene's germline CDR1 is SGHDT and CDR2 YYEEEE. This CDR3 has 15 residues. Trimming removed 4 bases at V and 1 base at J, with 11 bases between. The CDR3 nucleotides read TGTGCCAGCAGCAAGGGGGGCCGGAACACCGGGGAGCTGTTTTTT. Translated, it gives CASSKGGRNTGELFF. The full variable domain, its missing parts supplied by reference TRBV5-6 and TRBJ2-2, is DAGVTQSPTHLIKTRGQQVTLRCSPKSGHDTVSWYQQALGQGPQFIFQYYEEEERQRGNFPDRFSGHQFPNYSSELNVNALLLGDSALYLCASSKGGRNTGELFFGEGSRLTVL.

This rearrangement joins TRBV27 to TRBJ2-7; D gene unclear. There are 14 residues in the CDR3. V lost 7 bases to trimming and J lost 2 bases, with 15 bases between them. Germline-derived CDR1 and CDR2 are MNHEY and SMNVEV (reference sequence). The CDR3 nucleotides read TGTGCCAGCATCAAACGCAGGACCCCCTACGAGCAGTACTTC. This encodes CASIKRRTPYEQYF.

The rearrangement links TRBV20-1 to TRBJ2-3; a possible D gene is TRBD2 (6 bases). Between the trimmed V and J ends, which lost 3 bases and 7 bases, there was a span of 8 bases. The CDR3 is made up of 11 amino acids. From germline, CDR1 is DFQATT and CDR2 SNEGSKA (reference sequence). As DNA, the CDR3 is TGCAGTGCTAGGCTAGCGTATACGCAGTATTTT. The encoded protein is CSARLAYTQYF.

This clone was detected only once. The rearrangement uses TRBV10-1 and TRBJ2-5; 10 bases align to TRBD2. Trimming at V came to 4 bases and at J to 4 bases, leaving 0 bases not matched to a gene. This CDR3 has 13 amino acids. Germline lookup yields CDR1 WNHNN and CDR2 SYGVQD (reference sequence). The CDR3 DNA is TGCGCCAGCAGTGGACTAGCGGGAGAGACCCAGTACTTC. Translating gives CASSGLAGETQYF.

The V call is TRBV6-5, the J call TRBJ2-1; D remains unclear. The CDR3 sequence is 15 residues long. Trimming left V 4 bases short and J 0 bases short, with 10 bases between. From germline, CDR1 is MNHEY and CDR2 SVGAGI. CDR3 in DNA: TGTGCCAGCAGTTTTTACCGAAGCTCCTACAATGAGCAGTTCTTC. Residues: CASSFYRSSYNEQFF.

The chain has TRBV11-2 and TRBJ2-7, with 7 bases aligning to TRBD2. Germline-derived CDR1 and CDR2 are SGHAT and FQNNGV. J lost 6 bases, V lost 3 bases, and 5 bases had no gene match. This CDR3 is 13 amino acids long. CDR3 amino acids: CASSFTGEGEQYF. The CDR3 region has the DNA TGTGCCAGCAGCTTCACCGGGGAGGGCGAGCAGTACTTC.

The genes are TRBV6-5 and TRBJ2-7; 11 bases are a match to TRBD1. Germline V gives CDR1 MNHEY, CDR2 SVGAGI. This CDR3 is 15 amino acids long. Unmatched junction bases numbered 8, after V lost 6 bases and J lost 4 bases. CDR3 DNA: TGTGCCAGCAGGCCTTCTGGGACAGGGGGTTACGAGCAGTACTTC. It yields the protein CASRPSGTGGYEQYF.

This clone was counted only a few times. The J gene is TRBJ1-5, the V gene TRBV19; D is undetermined. Germline V gene lookup returns CDR1 LNHDA and CDR2 SQIVND (reference sequence). Trimming removed 5 bases from V and 0 bases from J, with 8 bases in between. CDR3 length equals 14 residues. The CDR3, as DNA: TGTGCCAGTAGTGCAGTCTATAGCAATCAGCCCCAGCATTTT. It codes for CASSAVYSNQPQHF.

V gene TRBV18 combines with J gene TRBJ2-2; the D gene could be TRBD1 or TRBD2 (5 bases each). V lost 3 bases to trimming and J lost 4 bases, with 9 bases between them. The CDR3 sequence is 14 residues long. Germline values: CDR1 KGHSH, CDR2 LQKENI. CDR3 region: CASSPVGGTGELFF. The CDR3 DNA follows: TGTGCCAGCTCACCGGTTGGGGGCACCGGGGAGCTGTTTTTT.

The V call is TRBV25-1, the J call TRBJ2-6; 10 nucleotides align to TRBD1. This CDR3 has 18 amino acids. After removal of 1 base from V and 2 bases from J, the junction contained 5 bases not matched to a gene. Germline V lookup: CDR1 MGHDK, CDR2 SYGVNS. The CDR3 sequence is CASSESRQGATGANVLTF. The CDR3 coding sequence is TGTGCCAGCAGTGAATCCAGACAGGGGGCCACTGGGGCCAACGTCCTGACTTTC.

The chain recombines TRBV11-1 with TRBJ2-7; TRBD1 matches 8 bases. V shed 5 bases, J shed 5 bases, and the junction held 5 bases outside the gene matches. Germline V lookup: CDR1 SGHAT, CDR2 FQDESV (reference sequence). The CDR3 runs 13 residues. The CDR3 coding sequence is TGTGCCAGCAGCGCGAGGACAGGGCACGAGCAGTACTTC. Translation: CASSARTGHEQYF.

This chain's CDR3 is CASSLYSQGAGGYTF. Written as DNA, the CDR3 is TGTGCCAGCAGTTTATATTCTCAGGGGGCCGGGGGCTACACCTTC. J is TRBJ1-2 and V is TRBV28; 8 positions match TRBD1. The CDR3 runs 15 residues. After removal of 1 base from V and 8 bases from J, the junction contained 9 bases not matched to a gene. The germline V gene has CDR1 MDHEN and CDR2 SYDVKM.

The chain combines TRBV19 with TRBJ1-2, with D possibly matching TRBD1 (5 bases). V was trimmed by 7 bases and J by 5 bases, leaving 8 bases between them. From germline, CDR1 is LNHDA and CDR2 SQIVND (reference sequence). The CDR3 totals 11 residues. CDR3 in amino acids: CASNPGYGYTF. In DNA, the CDR3 is TGTGCCAGTAATCCAGGGTATGGCTACACCTTC.

The chain uses TRBV2 and TRBJ1-4; D ambiguous. This CDR3 has 12 residues. With 4 bases removed from V and 7 bases from J, the gap between germline ends came to 7 bases. Looked up from germline, CDR1 is SNHLY and CDR2 is FYNNEI. The CDR3: CASSVTSEKLFF. The DNA of the CDR3 is TGTGCCAGCAGTGTTACAAGTGAAAAACTGTTTTTT.

This chain links TRBV5-1 with TRBJ2-1, with a possible D match to TRBD2 (5 bases). Looked up from germline, CDR1 is SGHRS and CDR2 is YFSETQ. V was clipped by 2 bases and J by 6 bases, with 12 bases between them. This CDR3 comprises 14 residues. DNA for the CDR3: TGCGCCAGCAGCTTTAGCGAGCCTGTCAATGAGCAGTTCTTC. Translating it yields CASSFSEPVNEQFF.

For the CDR3, the DNA is TGTGCCACTAAGGGGTGGACAGGTCTCCAAGAGACCCAGTACTTC. Translating it yields CATKGWTGLQETQYF. This chain joins TRBV5-8 and TRBJ2-5, with 7 bases identical to TRBD1. Germline trimming cut 9 bases from V and 1 base from J; bases unmatched to any gene: 12. CDR3 size: 15 residues. Germline V lookup: CDR1 SGHTS, CDR2 YDEGEE.

This chain joins TRBV18 and TRBJ2-1; TRBD2 aligns across 11 bases. This CDR3 region has 15 residues. Germline lookup yields CDR1 KGHSH and CDR2 LQKENI. V lost 4 bases, J lost 4 bases, and 3 bases stayed unmatched. The CDR3 reads CASSRGLAEYNEQFF. CDR3 nucleotide sequence: TGTGCCAGCTCACGGGGACTAGCGGAGTACAATGAGCAGTTCTTC.

This chain joins TRBV7-9 and TRBJ2-4, with D maybe TRBD1 (5 bases). The CDR3 loop spans 13 amino acids. Germline V gene lookup returns CDR1 SEHNR and CDR2 FQNEAQ (reference sequence). Trimming pared 8 bases from V and 5 bases from J, leaving 13 bases between. The CDR3 DNA is TGTGCCAGCTACGATCAGGGCGAAAACATTCAGTACTTC. Its protein product is CASYDQGENIQYF.

The rearrangement uses TRBV19 and TRBJ2-1, with D possibly being TRBD2 (6 bases). CDR3 length equals 15 residues. The germline V gene has CDR1 LNHDA and CDR2 SQIVND (reference sequence). Trimming stripped 3 bases from V and 5 bases from J, with 14 bases between. The CDR3 DNA sequence: TGTGCCAGTAGTATTAGGATAGCGGAGAACAATGAGCAGTTCTTC. This codes for CASSIRIAENNEQFF.

This rearrangement joins TRBV10-3 to TRBJ2-4; the D is unclear. Trimming pared 3 bases from V and 8 bases from J, leaving 17 bases between. The germline CDR1 and CDR2 sequences are ENHRY and SYGVKD. This CDR3 is 15 amino acids long. The CDR3 bases are TGTGCCATCAGTGACCAGCTGACGGGCCTGGACATTCAGTACTTC. Translation: CAISDQLTGLDIQYF.

V usage is TRBV28 and J usage is TRBJ2-1; D possibly corresponds to TRBD1 (5 bases). The CDR3 has 12 residues. Trimming left V 4 bases short and J 9 bases short, with 10 bases between. The germline CDR1 and CDR2 sequences are MDHEN and SYDVKM. The DNA of the CDR3 is TGTGCCAGCAGTTCGAATAGGGGTGAGCAGTTCTTC. Amino acids: CASSSNRGEQFF.

The chain has TRBV10-3 and TRBJ1-5; TRBD1 is a possible D gene (5 bases). The V gene lost 5 bases and the J gene lost 7 bases, with 15 bases spanning the gap. CDR1 is ENHRY and CDR2 is SYGVKD in the germline V gene. The CDR3 runs 14 residues. The CDR3 loop is CAISQGGTGQPQHF. CDR3 coding DNA: TGTGCCATCAGTCAGGGTGGTACGGGACAGCCCCAGCATTTT.

J is TRBJ2-6 and V is TRBV15; 9 positions agree with TRBD1. This CDR3 is built from 16 residues. Trimming at V came to 1 base and at J to 2 bases, leaving 0 bases not matched to a gene. CDR1 is LNHNV, CDR2 YYDKDF, per germline (reference sequence). The DNA of the CDR3 is TGTGCCACCAGCAGAGGACAGGGGGCTGGGGCCAACGTCCTGACTTTC. Protein product: CATSRGQGAGANVLTF. Filled out from reference TRBV15 and TRBJ2-6, the complete variable domain reads DAMVIQNPRYQVTQFGKPVTLSCSQTLNHNVMYWYQQKSSQAPKLLFHYYDKDFNNEADTPDNFQSRRPNTSFCFLDIRSPGLGDTAMYLCATSRGQGAGANVLTFGAGSRLTVL.

V is TRBV7-9 and J is TRBJ1-5; the D gene is possibly TRBD1 (5 bases). V lost 5 bases to trimming and J lost 1 base, with 15 bases between them. Germline-derived CDR1 and CDR2 are SEHNR and FQNEAQ (reference sequence). The CDR3 is 16 residues long. CDR3: CASSPEGDGSNQPQHF. In nucleotides, the CDR3 is TGTGCCAGCAGCCCCGAAGGGGACGGGAGCAATCAGCCCCAGCATTTT.

The V gene is TRBV4-1, the J gene TRBJ1-1; the match to TRBD1 covers 11 bases. This CDR3 has 14 amino acids. Germline-derived CDR1 and CDR2 are MGHRA and YSYEKL. V was clipped by 3 bases and J by 4 bases; unmatched bases: 1. CDR3: CASSQDRGRTEAFF. The CDR3, as DNA: TGCGCCAGCAGCCAGGACAGGGGGCGCACTGAAGCTTTCTTT.

V and J are TRBV28 and TRBJ2-1; 10 bases fit TRBD1. The CDR3 is 14 amino acids. Looked up from germline, CDR1 is MDHEN and CDR2 is SYDVKM. The CDR3 coding sequence is TGTGCAGTCATGGGGGACAGGGGTTCAAATGAGCAGTTCTTC. Residues: CAVMGDRGSNEQFF.

The chain couples TRBV6-1 to TRBJ2-7, with D tentatively TRBD2 (6 bases). This CDR3 has 19 amino acids. Germline V gene data show CDR1 as MNHNS and CDR2 as SASEGT. Trimming removed 0 bases at V and 0 bases at J, with 21 bases between. The CDR3, as DNA: TGTGCCAGCAGTGAAGCAGTGTGGGGATTCGCGACTAGCTCCTACGAGCAGTACTTC. Its protein product is CASSEAVWGFATSSYEQYF.

This chain connects TRBV29-1 to TRBJ1-2; 9 nucleotides align to TRBD1. The V gene's germline CDR1 is SQVTM and CDR2 ANQGSEA. With 4 bases clipped from V and 6 bases from J, the junction kept 3 bases outside the gene matches. The CDR3 spans 12 residues. The CDR3 is CSVGQGVDGYTF. DNA of the CDR3: TGCAGCGTTGGACAGGGGGTAGATGGCTACACCTTC.